This T cell receptor (beta chain) is drawn from a study of blood T cell repertoires in COVID-19. Whole-study context: Samples came from the United States, Italy and Spain, spanning acute and convalescent COVID-19. The cDNA or gDNA used as material had been derived from T cells, B-cell-depleted T cells, or PBMCs.

Original processing notes: Scientists estimated how many nucleated cells there were by amplifying reference gene primers. Clones were read by immunoSEQ multiplex PCR, and TCRdb kept only the in-frame ones, dropping some. That table gives V, J and clone size, and the DNA gave D and trimming. The sample comprises about 170,000 clones, roughly 90% of which are singletons, and approximately 5% rests with the top ten. Trimming pared 0 bases from V and 4 bases from J, leaving 13 bases between. CDR1 is SGHAT, CDR2 FQNNGV, per germline. This CDR3 contains 15 residues. V and J are TRBV11-2 and TRBJ2-7, with a possible D match to TRBD1 (6 bases). The sequence was obtained from a man younger than 45 with COVID-19, enrolled during active disease. The sequenced sample consisted of peripheral blood. The CDR3 spells CASSLDGTRGYEQYF. CDR3 in DNA: TGTGCCAGCAGCTTAGATGGGACCAGGGGATACGAGCAGTACTTC.